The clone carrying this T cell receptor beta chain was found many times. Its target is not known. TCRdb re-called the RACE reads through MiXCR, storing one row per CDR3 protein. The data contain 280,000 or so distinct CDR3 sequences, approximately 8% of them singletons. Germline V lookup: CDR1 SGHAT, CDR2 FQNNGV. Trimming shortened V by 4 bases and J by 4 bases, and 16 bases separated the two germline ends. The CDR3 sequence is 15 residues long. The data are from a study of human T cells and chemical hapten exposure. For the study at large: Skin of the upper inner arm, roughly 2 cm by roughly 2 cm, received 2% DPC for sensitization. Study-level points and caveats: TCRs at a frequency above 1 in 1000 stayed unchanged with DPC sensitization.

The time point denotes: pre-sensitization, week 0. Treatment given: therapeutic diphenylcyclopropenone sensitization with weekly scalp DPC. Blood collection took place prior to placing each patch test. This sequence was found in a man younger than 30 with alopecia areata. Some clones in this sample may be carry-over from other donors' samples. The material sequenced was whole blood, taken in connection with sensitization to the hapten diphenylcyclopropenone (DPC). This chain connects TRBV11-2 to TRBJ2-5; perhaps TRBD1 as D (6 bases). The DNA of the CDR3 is TGTGCCAGCAGCTCATACGAGACAGGTCGAGAGACCCAGTACTTC. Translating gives CASSSYETGRETQYF.